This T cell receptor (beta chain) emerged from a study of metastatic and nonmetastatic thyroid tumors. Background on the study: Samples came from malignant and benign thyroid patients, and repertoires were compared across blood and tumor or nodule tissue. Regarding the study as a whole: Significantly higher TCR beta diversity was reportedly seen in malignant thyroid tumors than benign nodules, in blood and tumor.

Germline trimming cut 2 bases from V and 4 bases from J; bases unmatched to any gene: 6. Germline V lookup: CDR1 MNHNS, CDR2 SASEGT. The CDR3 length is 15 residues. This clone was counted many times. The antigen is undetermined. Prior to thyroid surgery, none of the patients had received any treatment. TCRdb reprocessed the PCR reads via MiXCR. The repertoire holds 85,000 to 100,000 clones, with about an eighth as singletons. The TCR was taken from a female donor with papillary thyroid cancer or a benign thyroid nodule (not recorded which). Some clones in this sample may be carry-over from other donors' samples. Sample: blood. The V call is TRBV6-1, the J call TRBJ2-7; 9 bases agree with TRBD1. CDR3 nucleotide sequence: TGTGCCAGCAGTGAATGGGGACAGGGTCTTTACGAGCAGTACTTC. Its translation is CASSEWGQGLYEQYF.